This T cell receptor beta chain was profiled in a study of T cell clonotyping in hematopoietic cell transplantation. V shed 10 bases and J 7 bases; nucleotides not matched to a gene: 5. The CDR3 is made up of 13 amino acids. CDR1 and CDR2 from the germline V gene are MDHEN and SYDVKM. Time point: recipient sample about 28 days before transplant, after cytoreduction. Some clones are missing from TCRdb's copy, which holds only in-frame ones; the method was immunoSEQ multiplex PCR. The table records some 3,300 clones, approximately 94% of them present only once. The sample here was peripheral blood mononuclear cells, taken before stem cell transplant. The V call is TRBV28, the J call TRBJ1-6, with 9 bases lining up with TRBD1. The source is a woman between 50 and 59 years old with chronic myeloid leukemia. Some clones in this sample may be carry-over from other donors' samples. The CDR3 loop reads CAIQGQGNSPLHF. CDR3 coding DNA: TGTGCCATTCAGGGACAGGGCAATTCACCCCTCCACTTT.